The entry that follows covers one TCR beta chain sequence. The antigen is not known. The data stem from a study of response to subunit inactivated influenza vaccine. TCRdb re-called the RT-PCR reads through MiXCR, storing one row per CDR3 protein. The table lists under 950,000 distinct CDR3 sequences, less than 25% of them singletons. Germline CDR1 is SGHRS and CDR2 is YFSETQ. The length of the CDR3 is 15 residues. The germline V and J ends were trimmed by 4 bases and 0 bases, with 14 bases remaining between them. Regarding the study as a whole: Every seasonal influenza vaccination brings in few new T cells, the authors suggested.

Sequencing was performed on PBMCs from blood, taken more than 4 days after vaccination. The V and J genes are TRBV5-1 and TRBJ2-7; possibly TRBD1 for D (6 bases). The sequence derives from a middle-aged man who received an inactivated influenza vaccine. CDR3 DNA sequence: TGCGCCAGCAGCCCAAGGGACACTTACTCCTACGAGCAGTACTTC. Residues: CASSPRDTYSYEQYF.